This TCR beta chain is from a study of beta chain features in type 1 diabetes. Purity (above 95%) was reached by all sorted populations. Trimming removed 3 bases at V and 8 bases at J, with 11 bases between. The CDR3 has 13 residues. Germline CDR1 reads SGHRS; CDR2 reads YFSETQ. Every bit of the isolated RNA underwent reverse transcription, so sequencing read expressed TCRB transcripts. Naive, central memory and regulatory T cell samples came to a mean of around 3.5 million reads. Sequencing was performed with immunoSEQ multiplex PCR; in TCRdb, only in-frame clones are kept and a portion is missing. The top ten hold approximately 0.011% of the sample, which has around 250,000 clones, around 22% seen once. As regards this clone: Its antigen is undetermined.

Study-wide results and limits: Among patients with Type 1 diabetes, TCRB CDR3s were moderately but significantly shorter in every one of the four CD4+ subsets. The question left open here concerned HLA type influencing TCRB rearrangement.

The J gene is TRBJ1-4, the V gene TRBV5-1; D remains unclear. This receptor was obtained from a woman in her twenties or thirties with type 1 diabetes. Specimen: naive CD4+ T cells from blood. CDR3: CASSSNEEEKLFF. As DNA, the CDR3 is TGCGCCAGCAGCTCAAACGAGGAGGAAAAACTGTTTTTT.